The rows below give T cell receptor beta chains drawn from one sample of a study of human T cells and chemical hapten exposure. Using its own MiXCR run on the RACE reads, TCRdb lists one record per CDR3 protein. The sample holds roughly 69,000 distinct CDR3 sequences, about 11% seen once. Specimen: whole blood, collected in connection with sensitization to the hapten diphenylcyclopropenone (DPC). Source of these receptors: a woman aged 25 to 39 with alopecia areata. Some clones in this sample may be carry-over from other donors' samples. Both conserved end residues are part of each CDR3. A D gene is named only where the DNA matches it firmly. Only some rows state a clone size, as once, few, many or a class for expanded clones.

D,J,V,size,DNA,CDR3
TRBD1,TRBJ2-7,TRBV20-1,few,TGCAGTGCCCCGACAGGGAATGGCTACGAGCAGTACTTC,CSAPTGNGYEQYF
.,TRBJ2-2,TRBV6-2/TRBV6-3,.,TGTGCCAGCAGTTACAGGGAAGTATGGACCGGGGAGCTGTTTTTT,CASSYREVWTGELFF
.,TRBJ2-1,TRBV7-9,few,TGTGCCAGCAGCTTAGTAAAGAATGAGCAGTTCTTC,CASSLVKNEQFF
TRBD2,TRBJ2-3,TRBV7-2,few,TGTGCCAGCAGCCTGACTAGCGTGGGGGCAGATACGCAGTATTTT,CASSLTSVGADTQYF
TRBD1,TRBJ1-1,TRBV13,many,TGTGCCAGCAGCTCGGGACAGAAAAACACTGAAGCTTTCTTT,CASSSGQKNTEAFF
.,TRBJ1-6,TRBV14,many,TGTGCCAGCAGCCAGAAATTAGGAGCTTGGGATTCACCCCTCCACTTT,CASSQKLGAWDSPLHF
.,TRBJ1-3,TRBV3-1,few,TGTGCCAGCAGCCATGGCTCTGGAAACACCATATATTTT,CASSHGSGNTIYF
.,TRBJ2-6,TRBV30,.,TGTGCCTGGAGTGCAGTAGGAAGTTCTTCTGGGGCCAACGTCCTGACTTTC,CAWSAVGSSSGANVLTF
.,TRBJ1-1,TRBV7-9,.,TGTGCCAGCAGCCGCGAGTCCAGCCGAGAAGCTTTCTTT,CASSRESSREAFF
.,TRBJ1-2,TRBV29-1,.,TGCAGCGCCTTCGACACGTATGGCTACACCTTC,CSAFDTYGYTF
TRBD1,TRBJ1-5,TRBV5-5,.,TGTGCCAGCAGCAGGACAGGGCAGAATCAGCCCCAGCATTTT,CASSRTGQNQPQHF
TRBD1,TRBJ1-1,TRBV6-2/TRBV6-3,.,TGTGCCAGCAGTTACTCGAGCGGGACAGGGCTCTGGGACACTGAAGCTTTCTTT,CASSYSSGTGLWDTEAFF
.,TRBJ2-7,TRBV7-2,few,TGTGCCAGCAGCTTCAGGGCCTCTGCACACTACGAGCAGTACTTC,CASSFRASAHYEQYF
TRBD2,TRBJ2-1,TRBV7-9,few,TGTGCCAGCAGCTTAGCGACTAGCGGGGTCAATGAGCAGTTCTTC,CASSLATSGVNEQFF
TRBD1,TRBJ1-2,TRBV5-4,few,TGTGCCAGCAGCCACCGACAGGGGGCGGGCTATGGCTACACCTTC,CASSHRQGAGYGYTF
.,TRBJ2-1,TRBV25-1,few,TGTGCCAGCATGGACCGGGACGGGCGTGGTGAGCAGTTCTTC,CASMDRDGRGEQFF
.,TRBJ2-1,TRBV20-1,.,TGCAGTGCTAGAGTAGCAGGCAAGAGGAATGAGCAGTTCTTC,CSARVAGKRNEQFF
.,TRBJ1-2,TRBV7-2,many,TGTGCCAGCAGCTCATACACATCCTATGGCTACACCTTC,CASSSYTSYGYTF
TRBD2,TRBJ2-7,TRBV7-2,.,TGTGCCAGCAGCCCCGGGACTAGCGGGAGGGGGGAGCAGTACTTC,CASSPGTSGRGEQYF
TRBD1,TRBJ2-7,TRBV10-3,.,TGTGCCATCAGTGTAAGGGGGCGATCCTACGAGCAGTACTTC,CAISVRGRSYEQYF
TRBD1,TRBJ1-1,TRBV28,.,TGTGCCAGCAGTCCGGGGGGGACAGCTGAAGCTTTCTTT,CASSPGGTAEAFF
.,TRBJ2-3,TRBV10-3,.,TGTGCCATCAGTGAGCCCACCTCCCGGGCTAGCACAGATACGCAGTATTTT,CAISEPTSRASTDTQYF
.,TRBJ1-5,TRBV29-1,.,TGCAGCGTTGCAGGGAACAATCAGCCCCAGCATTTT,CSVAGNNQPQHF
TRBD1,TRBJ2-6,TRBV6-5,many,TGTGCCAGCAGAGACAGGGGTAATTATGGGGCCAACGTCCTGACTTTC,CASRDRGNYGANVLTF
TRBD1,TRBJ2-2,TRBV7-3,few,TGTGCCAGCACCCCGGGGACAGGTGACACCGGGGAGCTGTTTTTT,CASTPGTGDTGELFF
.,TRBJ1-1,TRBV29-1,.,TGCAGCGTGTCCAGGGGAGGGGCTGAAGCTTTCTTT,CSVSRGGAEAFF
.,TRBJ2-7,TRBV28,few,TGTGCCAGCAGTCCCGCAGACGCCAGCTCCTACGAGCAGTACTTC,CASSPADASSYEQYF
.,TRBJ1-2,TRBV30,many,TGTGCCTGGAGTGTAGGGGGAGACTATGGCTACACCTTC,CAWSVGGDYGYTF
.,TRBJ1-1,TRBV6-6,many,TGTGCCAGCAGTTTCTTCGGGGGAACAGGCACTGAAGCTTTCTTT,CASSFFGGTGTEAFF
TRBD1,TRBJ2-7,TRBV28,few,TGTGCCAGCAGTTCCCCGGGACAGCATCGCAGGTACGAGCAGTACTTC,CASSSPGQHRRYEQYF
.,TRBJ2-3,TRBV4-3,many,TGCGCCAGCAGCCACGGACGGGGAGATACGCAGTATTTT,CASSHGRGDTQYF
.,TRBJ2-3,TRBV11-3,few,TGTGCCAGCAGCGCTGACCCGCCAGATACGCAGTATTTT,CASSADPPDTQYF
.,TRBJ1-1,TRBV6-5,.,TGTGCCAGCAGTTACAGAGATACGAACACTGAAGCTTTCTTT,CASSYRDTNTEAFF
.,TRBJ1-2,TRBV29-1,many,TGCAGCGGCTGGTCTGTCGGGTATCATGGCTACACCTTC,CSGWSVGYHGYTF
TRBD2,TRBJ2-7,TRBV9,many,TGTGCCAGCAGCGTAGGGACTAGCGGACCCTACGAGCAGTACTTC,CASSVGTSGPYEQYF
.,TRBJ2-7,TRBV6-2/TRBV6-3,few,TGTGCCAGCGCTGCTCAGGGGCCCTACGAGCAGTACTTC,CASAAQGPYEQYF
.,TRBJ1-1,TRBV20-1,.,TGCAGTGCCCCGCTGGCGGCTTTCTTT,CSAPLAAFF
TRBD1,TRBJ1-4,TRBV4-2,.,TGTGCCAGCAGCCAACCGCAGGGGGACGAAAAACTGTTTTTT,CASSQPQGDEKLFF
.,TRBJ2-1,TRBV21-1,many,TGTCCTCAGACAGAGGGACCAGAGCAGTTCTTC,CPQTEGPEQFF
.,TRBJ1-6,TRBV18,.,TGTGCCAGCTCACCCCTTCCAGGACAGCTCTCCTATAATTCACCCCTCCACTTT,CASSPLPGQLSYNSPLHF
.,TRBJ1-1,TRBV12-3/TRBV12-4,many,TGTGCCACCAATCTTAGGGACACTGAAGCTTTCTTT,CATNLRDTEAFF
.,TRBJ2-7,TRBV12-5,few,TGTGCTAGTGGTTTGGGACAGGCCGAGCAGTACTTC,CASGLGQAEQYF
.,TRBJ1-1,TRBV12-3/TRBV12-4,many,TGTGCCAGCAGAAAAGGGGAGGGCACTGAAGCTTTCTTT,CASRKGEGTEAFF
.,TRBJ2-7,TRBV3-1,.,TGTGCCAGCAGCCCGCTTAGTGGGGCCGAGCAGTACTTC,CASSPLSGAEQYF
TRBD1,TRBJ2-1,TRBV29-1,medium-sized,TGCAGCGGCGGGACAGGGGAGACTGAGCAGTTCTTC,CSGGTGETEQFF
.,TRBJ1-4,TRBV10-1,many,TGCGCCAGCAGTGAGTTTACGGCTCCTAATGAAAAACTGTTTTTT,CASSEFTAPNEKLFF